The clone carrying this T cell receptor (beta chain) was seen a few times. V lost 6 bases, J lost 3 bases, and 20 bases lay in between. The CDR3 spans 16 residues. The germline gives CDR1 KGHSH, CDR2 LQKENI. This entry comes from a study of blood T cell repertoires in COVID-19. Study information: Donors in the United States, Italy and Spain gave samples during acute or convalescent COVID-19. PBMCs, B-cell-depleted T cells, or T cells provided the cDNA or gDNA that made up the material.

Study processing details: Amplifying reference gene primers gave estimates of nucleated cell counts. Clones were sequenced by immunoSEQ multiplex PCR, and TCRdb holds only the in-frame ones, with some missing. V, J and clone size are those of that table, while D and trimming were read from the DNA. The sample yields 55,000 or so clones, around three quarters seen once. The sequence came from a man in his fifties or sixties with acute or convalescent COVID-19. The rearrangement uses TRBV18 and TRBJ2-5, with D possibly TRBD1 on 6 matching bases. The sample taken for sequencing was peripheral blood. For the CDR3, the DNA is TGTGCCAGCTCCTCCACCCACGGGACAAATAAAGAGACCCAGTACTTC. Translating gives CASSSTHGTNKETQYF.